These 3 T cell receptor beta chains came from one sample sequenced in a study of cytomegalovirus exposure and HLA in healthy donors. PCR was performed using 60 Vbeta and 13 Jbeta primers. Repertoires were generated with immunoSEQ multiplex PCR, while TCRdb's copy carries only in-frame clones and drops some. The sample has some 120,000 clones; roughly 68% are singletons. Sequenced input: PBMCs. The receptors were gathered from a woman between 50 and 59 years old in good health and CMV-seropositive.

This clone was seen just once. The chain recombines TRBV6-1 with TRBJ2-7; tentative D call: TRBD2 (5 bases). Trimming stripped 3 bases from V and 2 bases from J, with 11 bases between. This CDR3 spans 14 amino acids. The germline gives CDR1 MNHNS, CDR2 SASEGT. The CDR3 loop is CASSEHRLPYEQYF. In DNA form, the CDR3 reads TGTGCCAGCAGTGAGCACAGACTACCCTACGAGCAGTACTTC.

The chain couples TRBV6-5 to TRBJ2-7; 7 bases map to TRBD1. This CDR3 spans 14 amino acids. The ends lost 5 bases at V and 1 base at J; junction bases unmatched: 5. The V gene's germline CDR1 is MNHEY and CDR2 SVGAGI. DNA for the CDR3: TGTGCCAGCAGTCACCGACAGGGATCCTACGAGCAGTACTTC. Translating it yields CASSHRQGSYEQYF.

With respect to this clone: An end of the junction differs from the germline gene, which may be a read error. The chain joins TRBV5-1 to TRBJ1-2; D is perhaps TRBD1 (6 bases). The CDR3 is 15 residues long. CDR1 SGHRS and CDR2 YFSETQ come from the germline V gene. The CDR3 DNA reads TGCGCCAGCAGCAGGGACACTACCCCCTCCTATGGCTACCCCTTC. Translated, it gives CASSRDTTPSYGYPF.